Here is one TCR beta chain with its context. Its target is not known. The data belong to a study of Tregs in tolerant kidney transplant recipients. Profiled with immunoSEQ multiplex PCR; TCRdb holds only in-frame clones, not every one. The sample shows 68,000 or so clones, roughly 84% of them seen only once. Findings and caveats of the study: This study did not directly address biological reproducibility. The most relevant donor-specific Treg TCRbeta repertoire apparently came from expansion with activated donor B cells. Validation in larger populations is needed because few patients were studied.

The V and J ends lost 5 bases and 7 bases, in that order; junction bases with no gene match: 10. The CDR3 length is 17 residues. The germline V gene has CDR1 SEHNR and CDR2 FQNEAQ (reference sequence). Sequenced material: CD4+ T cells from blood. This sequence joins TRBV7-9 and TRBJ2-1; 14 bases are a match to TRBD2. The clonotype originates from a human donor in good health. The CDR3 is CASSKTSGRVILNEQFF. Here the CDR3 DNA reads TGTGCCAGCAGCAAGACTAGCGGGAGGGTTATTTTGAATGAGCAGTTCTTC. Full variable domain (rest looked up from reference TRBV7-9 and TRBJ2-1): DTGVSQNPRHKITKRGQNVTFRCDPISEHNRLYWYRQTLGQGPEFLTYFQNEAQLEKSRLLSDRFSAERPKGSFSTLEIQRTEQGDSAMYLCASSKTSGRVILNEQFFGPGTRLTVL.